The present T cell receptor beta chain was sequenced within a study of T cell repertoires in cytomegalovirus infection. The CDR3 runs to 13 residues. Germline-derived CDR1 and CDR2 are SSHAT and FNYEAQ (reference sequence). TCRdb re-derived calls from the reads in MiXCR, one entry per CDR3 protein. The table shows under 200,000 distinct CDR3 sequences, with approximately 28% occurring only once. On this clonotype itself: One end of the junction varies from germline; a read error may be responsible.

The rearrangement uses TRBV7-7 and TRBJ1-3; D uncertain. This clonotype was obtained from a human donor in good health (CMV status not recorded). Some clones in this sample may be carry-over from other donors' samples. The sample consisted of PBMCs. CDR3 region: CASSPQEGNTIYF. The CDR3 DNA is TGTGCTAGCAGCCCGCAAGAGGGAAACACCATATATTTT.